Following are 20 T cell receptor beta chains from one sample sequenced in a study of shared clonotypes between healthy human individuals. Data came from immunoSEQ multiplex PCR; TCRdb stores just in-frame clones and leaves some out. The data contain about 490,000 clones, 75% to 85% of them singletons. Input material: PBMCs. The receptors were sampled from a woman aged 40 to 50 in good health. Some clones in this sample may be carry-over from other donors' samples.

The CDR3, as DNA: TGCGCCAGCAGCCAATTTGGTGTCCCAGATACGCAGTATTTT. Its translation: CASSQFGVPDTQYF. The chain combines TRBV4-1 with TRBJ2-3; D is ambiguous. V lost 2 bases to trimming and J lost 4 bases, with 10 bases between them. The CDR3 runs to 14 residues. Germline V CDR1 and CDR2: MGHRA, YSYEKL.

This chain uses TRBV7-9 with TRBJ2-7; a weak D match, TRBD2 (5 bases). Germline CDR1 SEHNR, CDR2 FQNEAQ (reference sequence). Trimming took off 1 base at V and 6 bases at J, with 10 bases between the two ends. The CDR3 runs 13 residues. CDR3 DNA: TGTGCCAGCAGCTTAGTGGGAGCCGTCGAGCAGTACTTC. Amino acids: CASSLVGAVEQYF.

The CDR3 sequence is CASSLDGVRGRNEQYF. CDR3 nucleotides: TGTGCCAGCAGCTTAGACGGCGTCAGGGGACGAAACGAGCAGTACTTC. The V and J genes are TRBV7-9 and TRBJ2-7, with D possibly matching TRBD1 (6 bases). Germline CDR1 and CDR2: SEHNR and FQNEAQ (reference sequence). Trimming removed 1 base from V and 5 bases from J, with 18 bases in between. The CDR3 contains 16 residues.

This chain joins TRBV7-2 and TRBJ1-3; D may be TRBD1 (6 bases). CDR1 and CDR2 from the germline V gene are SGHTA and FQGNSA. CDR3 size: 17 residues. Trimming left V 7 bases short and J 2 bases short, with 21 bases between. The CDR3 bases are TGTGCCAGCACCACAGGGAGGGTTGGTTCTGCTGGAAACACCATATATTTT. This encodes CASTTGRVGSAGNTIYF.

In DNA, the CDR3 is TGTGCCTGGAGCCCCGGGGGAGGACATGGTAAAGCTTTCTTT. Translation: CAWSPGGGHGKAFF. The rearrangement uses TRBV30 and TRBJ1-1, with D perhaps matching TRBD1 (5 bases). With 3 bases removed from V and 9 bases from J, the gap between germline ends came to 20 bases. CDR3 length equals 14 residues. The germline V gene encodes CDR1 GTSNPN and CDR2 SVGIG (reference sequence).

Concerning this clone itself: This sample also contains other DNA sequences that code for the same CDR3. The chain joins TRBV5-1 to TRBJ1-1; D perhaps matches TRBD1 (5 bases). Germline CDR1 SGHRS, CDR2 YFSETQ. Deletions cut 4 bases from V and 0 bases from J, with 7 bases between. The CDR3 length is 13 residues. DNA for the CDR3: TGCGCCAGCAGCCAGACAGTGAACACTGAAGCTTTCTTT. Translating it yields CASSQTVNTEAFF.

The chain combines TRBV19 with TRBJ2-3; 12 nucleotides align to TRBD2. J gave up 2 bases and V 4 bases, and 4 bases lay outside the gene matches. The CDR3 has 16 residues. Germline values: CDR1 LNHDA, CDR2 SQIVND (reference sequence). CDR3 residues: CASSTRTSGDTDTQYF. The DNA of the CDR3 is TGTGCCAGTAGTACCAGGACTAGCGGGGACACAGATACGCAGTATTTT.

This CDR3 reads CASSYAGTNQPQHF. Written as DNA, the CDR3 is TGCGCCAGCAGCTATGCAGGGACCAATCAGCCCCAGCATTTT. J is TRBJ1-5 and V is TRBV4-1; D possibly corresponds to TRBD1 (5 bases). Trimming took 5 bases from V and 3 from J, leaving 11 bases between them. Germline lookup yields CDR1 MGHRA and CDR2 YSYEKL. This CDR3 region has 14 residues.

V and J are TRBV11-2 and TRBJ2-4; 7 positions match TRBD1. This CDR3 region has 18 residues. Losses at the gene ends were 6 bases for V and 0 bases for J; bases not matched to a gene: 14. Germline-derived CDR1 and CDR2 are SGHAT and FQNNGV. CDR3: CASSQTVMAGGAKNIQYF. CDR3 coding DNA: TGTGCCAGCAGTCAAACGGTGATGGCAGGGGGAGCCAAAAACATTCAGTACTTC.

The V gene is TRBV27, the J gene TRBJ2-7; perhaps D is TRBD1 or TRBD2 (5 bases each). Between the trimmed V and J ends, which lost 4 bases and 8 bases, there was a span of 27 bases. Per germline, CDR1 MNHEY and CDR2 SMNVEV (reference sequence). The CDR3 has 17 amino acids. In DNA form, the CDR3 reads TGTGCCAGCAGTTCTCTACTAGTCTCGGTGACGGGGCTTCAGCAGTACTTC. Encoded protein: CASSSLLVSVTGLQQYF.

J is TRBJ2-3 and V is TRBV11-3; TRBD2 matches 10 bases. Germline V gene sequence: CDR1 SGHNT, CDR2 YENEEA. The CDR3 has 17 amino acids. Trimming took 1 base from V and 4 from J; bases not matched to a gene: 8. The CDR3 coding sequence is TGTGCCAGCAGCTTAGGGTCTAGCGGGAGCCCTCCAGATACGCAGTATTTT. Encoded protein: CASSLGSSGSPPDTQYF.

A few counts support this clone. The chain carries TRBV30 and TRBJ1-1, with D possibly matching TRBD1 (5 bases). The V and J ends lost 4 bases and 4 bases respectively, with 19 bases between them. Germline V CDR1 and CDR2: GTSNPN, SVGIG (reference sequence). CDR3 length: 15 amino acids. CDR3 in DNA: TGTGCCTGGACGGTGGCGGGAGCCGGGGGCACTGAAGCTTTCTTT. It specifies CAWTVAGAGGTEAFF.

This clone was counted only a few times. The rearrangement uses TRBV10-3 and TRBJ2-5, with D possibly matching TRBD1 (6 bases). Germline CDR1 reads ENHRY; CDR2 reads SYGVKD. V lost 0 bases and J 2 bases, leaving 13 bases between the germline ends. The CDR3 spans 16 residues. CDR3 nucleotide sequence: TGTGCCATCAGTGAGTCGCTGGGGGCCCGACAAGAGACCCAGTACTTC. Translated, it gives CAISESLGARQETQYF.

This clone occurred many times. CDR3 loop: CASSFGLAGGYEQYF. The CDR3 DNA reads as TGTGCCAGCAGTTTCGGACTAGCGGGAGGCTACGAGCAGTACTTC. The rearrangement uses TRBV28 and TRBJ2-7; 14 bases are a match to TRBD2. From germline, CDR1 is MDHEN and CDR2 SYDVKM. The V and J ends lost 3 bases and 3 bases, in that order; junction bases with no gene match: 1. The CDR3 covers 15 residues.

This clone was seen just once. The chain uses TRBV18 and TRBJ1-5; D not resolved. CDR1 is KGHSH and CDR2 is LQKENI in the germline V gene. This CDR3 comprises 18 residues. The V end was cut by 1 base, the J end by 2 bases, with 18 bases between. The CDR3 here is CASSPLLLGAGRNQPQHF. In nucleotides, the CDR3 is TGTGCCAGCTCACCACTTCTTCTGGGCGCAGGACGCAATCAGCCCCAGCATTTT.

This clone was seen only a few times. CDR3 region: CASSGYRERNTEAFF. CDR3 in DNA: TGTGCCAGCAGCGGATACAGGGAAAGAAACACTGAAGCTTTCTTT. This chain links TRBV28 with TRBJ1-1, with D possibly being TRBD1 (6 bases). Trimming left V 6 bases short and J 2 bases short, with 16 bases between. The CDR3 sequence is 15 residues long. Germline CDR1 MDHEN, CDR2 SYDVKM. Based on the CDR3 plus reference TRBV28 and TRBJ1-1, the full variable domain is DVKVTQSSRYLVKRTGEKVFLECVQDMDHENMFWYRQDPGLGLRLIYFSYDVKMKEKGDIPEGYSVSREKKERFSLILESASTNQTSMYLCASSGYRERNTEAFFGQGTRLTVV.

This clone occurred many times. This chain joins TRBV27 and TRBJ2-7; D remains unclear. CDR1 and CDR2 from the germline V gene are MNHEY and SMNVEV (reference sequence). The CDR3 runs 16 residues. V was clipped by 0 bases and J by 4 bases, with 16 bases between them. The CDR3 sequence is CASSLSGYPDLYEQYF. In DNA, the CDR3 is TGTGCCAGCAGTTTATCTGGCTACCCAGACCTTTACGAGCAGTACTTC.

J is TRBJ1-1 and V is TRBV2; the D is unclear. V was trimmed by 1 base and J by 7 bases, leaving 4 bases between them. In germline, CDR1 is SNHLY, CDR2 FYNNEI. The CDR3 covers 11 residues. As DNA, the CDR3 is TGTGCCAGCAGTGAAGAGGGTGAAGCTTTCTTT. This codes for CASSEEGEAFF. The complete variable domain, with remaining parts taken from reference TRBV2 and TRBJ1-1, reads EPEVTQTPSHQVTQMGQEVILRCVPISNHLYFYWYRQILGQKVEFLVSFYNNEISEKSEIFDDQFSVERPDGSNFTLKIRSTKLEDSAMYFCASSEEGEAFFGQGTRLTVV.

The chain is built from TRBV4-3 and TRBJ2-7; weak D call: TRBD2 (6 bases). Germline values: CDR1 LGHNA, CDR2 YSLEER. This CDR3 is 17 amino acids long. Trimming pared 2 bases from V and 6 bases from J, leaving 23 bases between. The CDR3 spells CASSQTLETRSIGEQYF. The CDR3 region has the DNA TGCGCCAGCAGCCAAACGCTAGAGACTAGGTCTATTGGCGAGCAGTACTTC.

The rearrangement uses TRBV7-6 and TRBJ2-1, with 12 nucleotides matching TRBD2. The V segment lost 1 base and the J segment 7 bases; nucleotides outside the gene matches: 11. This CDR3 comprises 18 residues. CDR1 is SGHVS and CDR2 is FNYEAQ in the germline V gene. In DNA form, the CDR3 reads TGTGCCAGCAGCTTAGAATCTTGGACTAGCGGGATATGGAATGAGCAGTTCTTC. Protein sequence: CASSLESWTSGIWNEQFF.